A single sample is the source of the 16 T cell receptor beta chains below, sequenced in a study of identifying expanded T cells in peripheral blood (dated by TCRdb to about 2019). Library preparation employed the immunoSEQ multiplex PCR assay. TCRdb holds this immuneACCESS table with in-frame rearrangements only. Some clones are missing; in checked studies, unresolved V genes explain under half, and the rest has no known cause. This sample holds some 78,000 clones; approximately 90% were observed only once. The ten largest make up 15% to 20% of the sample. Sequenced input: blood. These receptors were obtained from a person aged 18-70 years in good health.

The J gene is TRBJ2-7, the V gene TRBV18; 7 bases align to TRBD2. V was clipped by 3 bases and J by 2 bases; unmatched bases: 10. The CDR3 covers 16 residues. Germline V gene sequence: CDR1 KGHSH, CDR2 LQKENI. CDR3 coding DNA: TGTGCCAGCTCACCCTCGAGCGGGGCGACAACCTACGAGCAGTACTTC. Translation gives CASSPSSGATTYEQYF.

The count of this clone is one. This sequence joins TRBV18 and TRBJ2-1; D might be TRBD1 (6 bases). Trimming took off 3 bases at V and 7 bases at J, with 25 bases between the two ends. Germline V gene sequence: CDR1 KGHSH, CDR2 LQKENI. This CDR3 spans 18 amino acids. The CDR3 DNA sequence: TGTGCCAGCTCACCCGAACTGTGGACAGCACGACGGGCGAATGAGCAGTTCTTC. Protein sequence: CASSPELWTARRANEQFF.

This clone was detected a few times. The J gene is TRBJ1-5, the V gene TRBV19; no clear D. This CDR3 has 14 residues. Looked up from germline, CDR1 is LNHDA and CDR2 is SQIVND (reference sequence). V lost 8 bases and J lost 2, with 13 bases in between. The CDR3 here is CASRLGNGNQPQHF. The CDR3 coding sequence is TGTGCCAGTCGTCTGGGGAACGGCAATCAGCCCCAGCATTTT.

This clone was observed once. The chain combines TRBV12-5 with TRBJ2-2; D possibly corresponds to TRBD2 (5 bases). The CDR3 consists of 16 residues. Germline CDR1 is LGHNT and CDR2 is FRNRAP. Trimming stripped 0 bases from V and 3 bases from J, with 11 bases between. CDR3 sequence: CASGLVRGAYTGELFF. The DNA of the CDR3 is TGTGCTAGTGGTTTGGTACGGGGTGCCTACACCGGGGAGCTGTTTTTT.

The chain employs TRBV15 and TRBJ2-5, with D possibly TRBD1 on 5 matching bases. CDR1 and CDR2 (germline): LNHNV, YYDKDF (reference sequence). CDR3 length: 14 residues. Trimming stripped 3 bases from V and 7 bases from J, with 15 bases between. CDR3 loop: CATSRDTIYGTQYF. CDR3 DNA sequence: TGTGCCACCAGCAGGGACACCATCTACGGGACCCAGTACTTC.

The gene calls are TRBV19 and TRBJ2-1; 12 nucleotides align to TRBD2. With V trimmed by 6 bases and J by 4 bases, 4 bases remained unmatched. This CDR3 contains 15 residues. Looked up from germline, CDR1 is LNHDA and CDR2 is SQIVND (reference sequence). CDR3 amino acids: CASSSLAGGYNEQFF. The DNA for the CDR3 is TGTGCCAGTAGCTCACTAGCGGGGGGTTACAATGAGCAGTTCTTC.

The rearrangement joins TRBV7-2 to TRBJ2-1, with D uncertain. Germline V gives CDR1 SGHTA, CDR2 FQGNSA. V lost 7 bases, J lost 6 bases, and 10 bases lay in between. The CDR3 has 12 amino acids. DNA for the CDR3: TGTGCCAGCACCCCCTCCCGCAATGAGCAGTTCTTC. It translates to CASTPSRNEQFF.

This clone counts as large (0.1 to 1%). The V gene is TRBV6-1, the J gene TRBJ1-6; TRBD1 aligns across 7 bases. This CDR3 contains 18 residues. V trimming: 2 bases; J trimming: 0 bases; junction bases outside the gene matches: 7. Germline CDR1 reads MNHNS; CDR2 reads SASEGT. CDR3 sequence reads: CASSELGTESSYNSPLHF. DNA of the CDR3: TGTGCCAGCAGTGAATTAGGGACAGAGAGCTCCTATAATTCACCCCTCCACTTT.

The CDR3 loop reads CSVDKGRAPEAFF. The CDR3 nucleotides are TGCAGCGTTGATAAAGGCAGGGCCCCAGAAGCTTTCTTT. This chain links TRBV29-1 with TRBJ1-1; D possibly corresponds to TRBD1 (5 bases). Germline CDR1 and CDR2: SQVTM and ANQGSEA. Trimming removed 3 bases from V and 8 bases from J, with 16 bases in between. The CDR3 covers 13 residues.

This chain links TRBV14 with TRBJ2-1; D is unresolved. Between the trimmed V and J ends, which lost 0 bases and 9 bases, there was a span of 12 bases. The germline V gene has CDR1 SGHDN and CDR2 FVKESK. This CDR3 contains 14 residues. CDR3 DNA sequence: TGTGCCAGCAGCCAAGATTTTTGGAAACCTGAGCAGTTCTTC. Translation gives CASSQDFWKPEQFF.

This chain joins TRBV5-4 and TRBJ2-1, with 9 bases matching TRBD1. V lost 4 bases and J lost 10; bases outside the gene matches: 12. The CDR3 is 15 amino acids. Looked up from germline, CDR1 is SGHNT and CDR2 is YYREEE (reference sequence). CDR3: CASSLGTGPLGEQFF. CDR3 nucleotide sequence: TGTGCCAGCAGCCTCGGGACAGGGCCTTTGGGGGAGCAGTTCTTC.

The chain employs TRBV7-2 and TRBJ1-2; a possible D gene is TRBD1 (6 bases). Trimming stripped 1 base from V and 4 bases from J, with 10 bases between. The CDR3 runs 14 residues. Looked up from germline, CDR1 is SGHTA and CDR2 is FQGNSA. The CDR3 region is CASSLGGGGYGYTF. The CDR3 DNA reads as TGTGCCAGCAGCTTAGGAGGGGGAGGCTATGGCTACACCTTC.

J is TRBJ2-3 and V is TRBV4-1; 10 positions match TRBD2. Per germline, CDR1 MGHRA and CDR2 YSYEKL. CDR3 length: 14 residues. Unmatched junction bases numbered 2, after V lost 5 bases and J lost 3 bases. The CDR3 nucleotides read TGCGCCAGCAGCTTACTAGCGGGGACAGATACGCAGTATTTT. This encodes CASSLLAGTDTQYF.

This chain uses TRBV5-1 with TRBJ2-5; D gene unclear. The CDR3 length is 18 residues. Trimming removed 2 bases from V and 7 bases from J, with 27 bases in between. The germline gives CDR1 SGHRS, CDR2 YFSETQ. CDR3 sequence: CASSLNPGRTAPPVTQYF. As DNA, the CDR3 is TGCGCCAGCAGCTTAAACCCCGGCAGGACCGCGCCGCCAGTGACCCAGTACTTC.

The rearrangement links TRBV7-8 to TRBJ2-4, with D possibly TRBD2 on 6 matching bases. The CDR3 totals 13 residues. Germline assignment: CDR1 SGHVS and CDR2 FQNEAQ. Trimming left V 1 base short and J 9 bases short, with 10 bases between. The CDR3 loop is CASSLVEGGIQYF. DNA of the CDR3: TGTGCCAGCAGCTTAGTTGAGGGAGGCATTCAGTACTTC. The full variable domain, its missing parts supplied by reference TRBV7-8 and TRBJ2-4, is GAGVSQSPRYKVAKRGQDVALRCDPISGHVSLFWYQQALGQGPEFLTYFQNEAQLDKSGLPSDRFFAERPEGSVSTLKIQRTQQEDSAVYLCASSLVEGGIQYFGAGTRLSVL.

This clone showed up just once. The chain uses TRBV5-1 and TRBJ1-2; no clear D gene. V lost 0 bases, J lost 8 bases, and 26 bases lay in between. The germline gives CDR1 SGHRS, CDR2 YFSETQ. The CDR3 has 18 amino acids. CDR3 sequence reads: CASSLASGRGAGRLGYTF. DNA of the CDR3: TGCGCCAGCAGCTTGGCCTCAGGCCGGGGAGCCGGCCGGTTAGGCTACACCTTC.